Below are 8 T cell receptor beta chains sequenced from a single sample in a study of molecular identifiers for immune sequencing clone quantification. Via MiXCR, TCRdb re-called the PCR reads, giving one row per CDR3 protein. The top ten hold around 3.8% of the sample, which has some 100,000 distinct CDR3 sequences, over 30% seen once. The sequenced sample consisted of naive CD8+ T cells from blood, with Jurkat cell RNA spiked in. Subset described: FACS-sorted CD8+CD4-CCR7+CD45RA+ naive T cells. These receptors originate from a human donor in good health. Some libraries in this study had Jurkat cell RNA spiked in.

The rearrangement links TRBV28 to TRBJ2-7, with 8 bases lining up with TRBD2. V lost 3 bases, J lost 5 bases, and 12 bases stayed unmatched. Germline lookup yields CDR1 MDHEN and CDR2 SYDVKM. There are 16 residues in the CDR3. The CDR3 here is CASSFFRGRLDDEQYF. The CDR3 DNA is TGTGCCAGCAGTTTTTTCCGCGGGAGGCTCGATGACGAGCAGTACTTC. Full variable domain (rest looked up from reference TRBV28 and TRBJ2-7): DVKVTQSSRYLVKRTGEKVFLECVQDMDHENMFWYRQDPGLGLRLIYFSYDVKMKEKGDIPEGYSVSREKKERFSLILESASTNQTSMYLCASSFFRGRLDDEQYFGPGTRLTVT.

J is TRBJ2-1 and V is TRBV20-1, with D hard to call. Per germline, CDR1 DFQATT and CDR2 SNEGSKA (reference sequence). This CDR3 contains 15 residues. The V gene lost 1 base and the J gene lost 0 bases, with 10 bases spanning the gap. The chain's CDR3 is CSARVEAVSYNEQFF. For the CDR3, the DNA is TGCAGTGCTAGAGTCGAGGCAGTCTCCTACAATGAGCAGTTCTTC.

The chain uses TRBV6-5 and TRBJ2-6; D tentatively reads TRBD1 or TRBD2 (5 bases each). The CDR3 extends over 16 amino acids. Germline assignment: CDR1 MNHEY and CDR2 SVGAGI. V shed 5 bases and J shed 0 bases, with 11 bases lying between them. The chain's CDR3 is CASSLVGDSGANVLTF. CDR3 DNA sequence: TGTGCCAGCAGTCTTGTGGGGGACTCTGGGGCCAACGTCCTGACTTTC.

Only a few counts were recorded for this clonotype. The CDR3 DNA follows: TGTGCCAGCAGTACATCCAAACCTAAGACTAGCGCAGATACGCAGTATTTT. Amino acid sequence: CASSTSKPKTSADTQYF. The gene calls are TRBV12-3 or TRBV12-4 and TRBJ2-3, with 8 bases that match TRBD2. The CDR3 consists of 17 residues. Germline trimming cut 5 bases from V and 4 bases from J; bases unmatched to any gene: 14.

This clonotype was observed at least ten times. The chain uses TRBV7-9 and TRBJ2-7; no reliable D call. V was shortened by 4 bases and J by 5 bases, with 9 bases between the two germline ends. Per germline, CDR1 SEHNR and CDR2 FQNEAQ (reference sequence). This CDR3 contains 12 residues. CDR3 residues: CASSSQPDEQYF. DNA of the CDR3: TGTGCCAGCAGCTCTCAGCCCGACGAGCAGTACTTC.

The chain employs TRBV5-6 and TRBJ1-5; tentative D call: TRBD1 (5 bases). Deletions cut 0 bases from V and 2 bases from J, with 18 bases between. CDR1 and CDR2 (germline): SGHDT, YYEEEE. The CDR3 totals 18 residues. The chain's CDR3 is CASSLGREGSYGNQPQHF. For the CDR3, the DNA is TGTGCCAGCAGCTTGGGGAGGGAGGGGTCGTATGGCAATCAGCCCCAGCATTTT.

To note about this clonotype: With a much larger clone just one base away, this may be a read error. The chain employs TRBV6-2 or TRBV6-3 and TRBJ1-1; D unresolved. This CDR3 comprises 15 residues. Germline V gives CDR1 MNHEY, CDR2 SVGEGT. Trimming pared 4 bases from V and 1 base from J, leaving 13 bases between. CDR3 DNA sequence: TGTGCCAGCAGTTCAGGACGGGAAACGAACACTGAAGCTTTCTTT. Translated: CASSSGRETNTEAFF.

This clonotype occurred many times. The chain uses TRBV6-6 and TRBJ2-3; D gene ambiguous. V lost 4 bases and J 3 bases, leaving 5 bases between the germline ends. Germline assignment: CDR1 MNHNY and CDR2 SVGAGI (reference sequence). The CDR3 is 12 amino acids. CDR3 loop: CASSFATDTQYF. DNA for the CDR3: TGTGCCAGCAGTTTTGCTACAGATACGCAGTATTTT.